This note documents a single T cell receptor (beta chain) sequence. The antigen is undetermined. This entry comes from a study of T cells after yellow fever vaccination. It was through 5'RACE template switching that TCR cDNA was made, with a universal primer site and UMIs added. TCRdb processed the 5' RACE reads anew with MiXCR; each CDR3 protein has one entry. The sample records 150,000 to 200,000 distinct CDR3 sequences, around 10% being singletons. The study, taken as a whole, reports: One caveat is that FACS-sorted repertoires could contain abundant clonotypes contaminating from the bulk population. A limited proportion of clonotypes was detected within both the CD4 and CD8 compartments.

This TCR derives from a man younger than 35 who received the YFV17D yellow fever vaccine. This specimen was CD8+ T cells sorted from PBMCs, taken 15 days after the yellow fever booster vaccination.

For the CDR3, the DNA is TGTGCCAGCAGCCAGTACATCGGCTCCCCAGATACGCAGTATTTT. It yields the protein CASSQYIGSPDTQYF. The rearrangement links TRBV14 to TRBJ2-3; D call uncertain. With 3 bases removed from V and 4 bases from J, the gap between germline ends came to 14 bases. Germline V gene lookup returns CDR1 SGHDN and CDR2 FVKESK. This CDR3 comprises 15 residues.